Following are 27 T cell receptor beta chains from one sample sequenced in a study of blood T cell repertoires in COVID-19. TCRdb's table, derived via immunoSEQ multiplex PCR, lists solely in-frame clones and lacks some. Of roughly 200,000 clones in the sample, around 91% are singletons; the top ten hold 0.62%. The source material was peripheral blood. The receptors here all came from a man aged 50 to 60 with acute or convalescent COVID-19.

The chain is built from TRBV19 and TRBJ2-2; D is possibly TRBD2 (6 bases). CDR1 and CDR2 (germline): LNHDA, SQIVND (reference sequence). V lost 9 bases, J lost 0 bases, and 17 bases lay in between. This CDR3 has 16 residues. The CDR3 spells CASQGEDGTNTGELFF. Here the CDR3 DNA reads TGTGCCAGCCAAGGGGAGGACGGAACGAACACCGGGGAGCTGTTTTTT.

The chain has TRBV25-1 and TRBJ1-6, with TRBD1 as a possible D gene (6 bases). The CDR3 length is 16 residues. Trimming took 1 base from V and 10 from J, leaving 17 bases between them. Germline loops: CDR1 MGHDK, CDR2 SYGVNS. CDR3 in amino acids: CASSESYRVTDSPLHF. The CDR3 DNA follows: TGTGCCAGCAGTGAATCGTACAGGGTAACGGACTCACCCCTCCACTTT.

The gene calls are TRBV30 and TRBJ1-2; D call uncertain. V shed 2 bases and J shed 2 bases, with 15 bases lying between them. This CDR3 is built from 15 residues. Germline CDR1 reads GTSNPN; CDR2 reads SVGIG (reference sequence). CDR3 in DNA: TGTGCCTGGAGTACACCCGGGAGACCCAACTATGGCTACACCTTC. It translates to CAWSTPGRPNYGYTF.

Concerning this clone: This CDR3 is also generated by other DNA sequences in the sample. The CDR3, as DNA: TGTGCCACCAGCAGACAGAACCAGCCCCAGCATTTT. Translation gives CATSRQNQPQHF. The chain combines TRBV15 with TRBJ1-5; D unclear. V was shortened by 2 bases and J by 7 bases, with 6 bases between the two germline ends. This CDR3 comprises 12 residues. The V gene's germline CDR1 is LNHNV and CDR2 YYDKDF (reference sequence).

This CDR3 is CASSRGRRRENIQYF. Written as DNA, the CDR3 is TGTGCCAGTTCCAGGGGGCGAAGGCGGGAAAACATTCAGTACTTC. The V and J genes are TRBV19 and TRBJ2-4, with 8 bases matching TRBD1. The germline V gene has CDR1 LNHDA and CDR2 SQIVND (reference sequence). V shed 8 bases and J 5 bases; nucleotides not matched to a gene: 11. The CDR3 is 15 amino acids.

The sample holds one count of this clone. The rearrangement links TRBV9 to TRBJ2-7; 9 positions agree with TRBD2. Germline V lookup: CDR1 SGDLS, CDR2 YYNGEE. V was clipped by 4 bases and J by 5 bases; unmatched bases: 7. This CDR3 is 14 amino acids long. The CDR3 nucleotides read TGTGCCAGCAGCTCTCAAGCGGGAGGCCACGAGCAGTACTTC. This sequence encodes CASSSQAGGHEQYF.

The chain has TRBV5-1 and TRBJ1-2; 7 positions agree with TRBD1. V was pared by 0 bases and J by 0 bases, with 2 bases of the junction left unmatched. The V gene's germline CDR1 is SGHRS and CDR2 YFSETQ. The CDR3 has 15 amino acids. DNA of the CDR3: TGCGCCAGCAGCTTGGGGACAGGACCTAACTATGGCTACACCTTC. It encodes CASSLGTGPNYGYTF. Full variable domain (rest looked up from reference TRBV5-1 and TRBJ1-2): KAGVTQTPRYLIKTRGQQVTLSCSPISGHRSVSWYQQTPGQGLQFLFEYFSETQRNKGNFPGRFSGRQFSNSRSEMNVSTLELGDSALYLCASSLGTGPNYGYTFGSGTRLTVV.

The rearrangement links TRBV4-3 to TRBJ1-6; no definite D call. The V and J ends lost 0 bases and 5 bases respectively, with 11 bases between them. The CDR3 has 16 amino acids. Germline V CDR1 and CDR2: LGHNA, YSLEER. This CDR3 is CASSQDLRGNNSPLHF. In DNA, the CDR3 is TGCGCCAGCAGCCAAGATTTGCGGGGAAATAATTCACCCCTCCACTTT.

J is TRBJ1-2 and V is TRBV28, with D perhaps matching TRBD1 (6 bases). V lost 3 bases and J lost 6, with 20 bases in between. The CDR3 loop spans 16 amino acids. Germline V lookup: CDR1 MDHEN, CDR2 SYDVKM. CDR3 in amino acids: CASSFPRMGGGDGYTF. The CDR3 DNA reads TGTGCCAGCAGTTTTCCCCGTATGGGCGGGGGCGATGGCTACACCTTC.

The rearrangement joins TRBV5-1 to TRBJ1-2; 8 nucleotides agree with TRBD1. Trimming took 4 bases from V and 5 from J; bases not matched to a gene: 10. The length of the CDR3 is 15 residues. Germline CDR1 reads SGHRS; CDR2 reads YFSETQ. The CDR3: CASSGTLTGGYGYTF. CDR3 nucleotides: TGCGCCAGCAGCGGAACCTTAACAGGGGGTTATGGCTACACCTTC.

This chain connects TRBV27 to TRBJ2-5; D uncertain. CDR1 and CDR2 (germline): MNHEY, SMNVEV (reference sequence). The CDR3 is made up of 15 amino acids. V lost 5 bases to trimming and J lost 2 bases, with 15 bases between them. DNA of the CDR3: TGTGCCAGCAGTCCAGACTGGAATCTTCAAGAGACCCAGTACTTC. Its translation is CASSPDWNLQETQYF.

The CDR3 bases are TGCAGTGCTAGTCGGCCTGAGACTCGTCGCACAGATACGCAGTATTTT. Protein product: CSASRPETRRTDTQYF. The chain recombines TRBV20-1 with TRBJ2-3; D remains unclear. CDR1 DFQATT and CDR2 SNEGSKA come from the germline V gene (reference sequence). V lost 3 bases, J lost 1 base, and 17 bases lay in between. The CDR3 extends over 16 amino acids.

This clone occurred a few times. The gene calls are TRBV7-2 and TRBJ1-1, with 7 bases fitting TRBD1. V trimming: 5 bases; J trimming: 6 bases; junction bases outside the gene matches: 6. Germline CDR1 SGHTA, CDR2 FQGNSA. The CDR3 is 13 amino acids. Here the CDR3 DNA reads TGTGCCAGCAGCGACAGGGTTTCGGCTGAAGCTTTCTTT. It translates to CASSDRVSAEAFF.

The chain combines TRBV7-9 with TRBJ2-3; perhaps TRBD1 as D (5 bases). Germline CDR1 reads SEHNR; CDR2 reads FQNEAQ (reference sequence). V was trimmed by 1 base and J by 2 bases, leaving 13 bases between them. CDR3 size: 16 residues. The CDR3 region is CASSLGSGIITDTQYF. The CDR3 coding sequence is TGTGCCAGCAGCTTAGGGTCAGGGATAATCACAGATACGCAGTATTTT.

This clone appeared once. The CDR3 DNA reads TGCGCCAGCAGCTTGGACCAGCGGGGAAATTCACCCCTCCACTTT. This gives the protein CASSLDQRGNSPLHF. The chain employs TRBV5-1 and TRBJ1-6, with D uncertain. Trimming removed 0 bases at V and 7 bases at J, with 11 bases between. This CDR3 is 15 amino acids long. The V gene's germline CDR1 is SGHRS and CDR2 YFSETQ.

CDR3 DNA sequence: TGTGCCAGCTCACGACAGGGGCTGGGCAATGAGCAGTTCTTC. Translation gives CASSRQGLGNEQFF. The chain combines TRBV18 with TRBJ2-1, with 8 nucleotides matching TRBD1. After removal of 4 bases from V and 6 bases from J, the junction contained 5 bases not matched to a gene. CDR1 is KGHSH and CDR2 is LQKENI in the germline V gene. The length of the CDR3 is 14 residues. The entire variable domain, with the rest obtained from reference TRBV18 and TRBJ2-1, is as follows: NAGVMQNPRHLVRRRGQEARLRCSPMKGHSHVYWYRQLPEEGLKFMVYLQKENIIDESGMPKERFSAEFPKEGPSILRIQQVVRGDSAAYFCASSRQGLGNEQFFGPGTRLTVL.

The chain combines TRBV27 with TRBJ2-3; no firm D call. This CDR3 region has 13 residues. V was cut by 10 bases and J by 4 bases, with 15 bases left in between. From germline, CDR1 is MNHEY and CDR2 SMNVEV (reference sequence). The CDR3 DNA is TGTGCCACCACCTACCCGGGTGCAGATACGCAGTATTTT. This translates into CATTYPGADTQYF.

This clone was recorded once. The chain uses TRBV18 and TRBJ1-5; D unresolved. This CDR3 region has 15 residues. V shed 0 bases and J shed 1 base, with 7 bases lying between them. Germline CDR1 reads KGHSH; CDR2 reads LQKENI. The CDR3 reads CASSPPSTSNQPQHF. Here the CDR3 DNA reads TGTGCCAGCTCACCACCATCGACAAGCAATCAGCCCCAGCATTTT. Full variable domain (missing parts from reference TRBV18 and TRBJ1-5): NAGVMQNPRHLVRRRGQEARLRCSPMKGHSHVYWYRQLPEEGLKFMVYLQKENIIDESGMPKERFSAEFPKEGPSILRIQQVVRGDSAAYFCASSPPSTSNQPQHFGDGTRLSIL.

The rearrangement joins TRBV28 to TRBJ2-7, with TRBD2 matching 9 bases. Germline values: CDR1 MDHEN, CDR2 SYDVKM. The junction had 8 bases not matched to a gene; V was cut back by 4 bases and J by 4 bases. The CDR3 has 15 residues. The CDR3 region is CASSSRGSGRYEQYF. DNA of the CDR3: TGTGCCAGCAGTTCTAGGGGTAGCGGGAGATACGAGCAGTACTTC.

The chain carries TRBV4-2 and TRBJ2-7, with 12 bases that match TRBD2. With 1 base clipped from V and 6 bases from J, the junction kept 10 bases outside the gene matches. This CDR3 region has 17 residues. Germline V lookup: CDR1 LGHNA, CDR2 YNFKEQ. The CDR3 DNA sequence: TGTGCCAGCAGCCAAGCCCTAGCGGGAGGGCCAATAGGCGAGCAGTACTTC. It translates to CASSQALAGGPIGEQYF.

This rearrangement joins TRBV27 to TRBJ2-2; 10 positions match TRBD2. There are 18 residues in the CDR3. Germline V gene lookup returns CDR1 MNHEY and CDR2 SMNVEV (reference sequence). J gave up 7 bases and V 6 bases, and 17 bases lay outside the gene matches. The CDR3 loop is CASSRFPPASGSGGELFF. The CDR3 DNA sequence: TGTGCCAGCAGCCGATTCCCCCCGGCTAGCGGGAGCGGCGGGGAGCTGTTTTTT.

This clone occurred a few times. The rearrangement joins TRBV6-5 to TRBJ1-2, with a weak D call TRBD1 (6 bases). Germline-derived CDR1 and CDR2 are MNHEY and SVGAGI. This CDR3 has 13 amino acids. The germline V and J ends were trimmed by 4 bases and 8 bases, with 14 bases remaining between them. DNA of the CDR3: TGTGCCAGCAGTTTACAGGGCAGGGGAGGCTACACCTTC. Translation gives CASSLQGRGGYTF.

The chain recombines TRBV5-1 with TRBJ2-3, with D possibly TRBD2 on 7 matching bases. Per germline, CDR1 SGHRS and CDR2 YFSETQ. V lost 0 bases to trimming and J lost 5 bases, with 13 bases between them. There are 15 residues in the CDR3. The CDR3 is CASSLDGGGGDTQYF. CDR3 in DNA: TGCGCCAGCAGCTTGGATGGCGGGGGCGGAGATACGCAGTATTTT. The full variable domain, rest sourced from reference TRBV5-1 and TRBJ2-3, is KAGVTQTPRYLIKTRGQQVTLSCSPISGHRSVSWYQQTPGQGLQFLFEYFSETQRNKGNFPGRFSGRQFSNSRSEMNVSTLELGDSALYLCASSLDGGGGDTQYFGPGTRLTVL.

This chain joins TRBV12-5 and TRBJ1-1; D gene ambiguous. CDR3 length: 14 residues. The V end was cut by 5 bases, the J end by 0 bases, with 10 bases between. Per the germline V gene, CDR1 is LGHNT and CDR2 is FRNRAP. The CDR3 DNA reads TGTGCTAGTGGTCCCGGGGATGTGAACACTGAAGCTTTCTTT. Translated: CASGPGDVNTEAFF.

The V gene is TRBV21-1, the J gene TRBJ2-7; TRBD2 is the table's D call, not checked against the DNA. TRBV21-1 is listed as a pseudogene. This CDR3 is 17 amino acids long. CDR3 coding DNA: TGTGCCAGCAGCTCATCTAGGACTAGCGGGAGTACAAACGAGCAGTACTTC. Translating gives CASSSSRTSGSTNEQYF.

The chain uses TRBV18 and TRBJ1-6; 9 nucleotides line up with TRBD1. The CDR3 is 14 residues long. V lost 3 bases, J lost 9 bases, and 3 bases stayed unmatched. Germline loops: CDR1 KGHSH, CDR2 LQKENI. As DNA, the CDR3 is TGTGCCAGCTCACCCGGACAGGGGCCTTCACCCCTCCACTTT. Residues: CASSPGQGPSPLHF.

The V gene is TRBV28, the J gene TRBJ1-2, with TRBD1 as a possible D gene (6 bases). Germline CDR1 is MDHEN and CDR2 is SYDVKM. V was clipped by 6 bases and J by 4 bases, with 18 bases between them. The length of the CDR3 is 15 residues. Here the CDR3 reads CASSTPGQGTYGYTF. The CDR3 coding sequence is TGTGCCAGCAGCACCCCGGGGCAGGGGACCTATGGCTACACCTTC.